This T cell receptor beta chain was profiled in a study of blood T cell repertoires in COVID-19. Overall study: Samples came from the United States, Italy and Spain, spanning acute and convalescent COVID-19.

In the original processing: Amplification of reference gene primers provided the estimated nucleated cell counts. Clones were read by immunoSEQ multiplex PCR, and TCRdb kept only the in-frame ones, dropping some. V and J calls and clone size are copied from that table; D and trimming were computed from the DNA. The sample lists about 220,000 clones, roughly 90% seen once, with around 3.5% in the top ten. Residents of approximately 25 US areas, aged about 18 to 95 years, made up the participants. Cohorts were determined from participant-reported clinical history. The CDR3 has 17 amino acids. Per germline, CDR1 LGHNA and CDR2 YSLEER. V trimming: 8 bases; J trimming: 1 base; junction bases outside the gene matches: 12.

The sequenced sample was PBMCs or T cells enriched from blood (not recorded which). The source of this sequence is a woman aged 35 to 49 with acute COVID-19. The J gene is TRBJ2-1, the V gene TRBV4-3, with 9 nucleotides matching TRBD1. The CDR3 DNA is TGCGCCAGCTCCAATGCTGGCGACAGGGGGTCCTACAATGAGCAGTTCTTC. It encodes CASSNAGDRGSYNEQFF.